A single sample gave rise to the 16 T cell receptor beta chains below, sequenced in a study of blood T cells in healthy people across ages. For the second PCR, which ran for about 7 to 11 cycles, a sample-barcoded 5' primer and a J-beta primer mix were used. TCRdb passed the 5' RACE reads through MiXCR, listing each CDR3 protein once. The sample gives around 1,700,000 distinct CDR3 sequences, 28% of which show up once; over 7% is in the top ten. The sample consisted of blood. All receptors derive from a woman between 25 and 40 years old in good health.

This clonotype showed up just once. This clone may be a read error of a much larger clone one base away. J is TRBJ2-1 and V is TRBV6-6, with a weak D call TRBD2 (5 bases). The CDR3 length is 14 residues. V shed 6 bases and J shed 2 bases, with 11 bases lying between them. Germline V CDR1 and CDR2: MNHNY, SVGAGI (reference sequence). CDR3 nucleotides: TGTGCCAGCAGGTACGTCGGGGCCTACAATGAGCAGTTCTTC. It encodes CASRYVGAYNEQFF.

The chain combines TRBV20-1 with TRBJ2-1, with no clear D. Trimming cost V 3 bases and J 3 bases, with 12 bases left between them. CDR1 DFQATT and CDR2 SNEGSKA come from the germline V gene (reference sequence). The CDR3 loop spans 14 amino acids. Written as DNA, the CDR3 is TGCAGTGCTAGTAGTCCTGGGCTCTACAATGAGCAGTTCTTC. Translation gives CSASSPGLYNEQFF.

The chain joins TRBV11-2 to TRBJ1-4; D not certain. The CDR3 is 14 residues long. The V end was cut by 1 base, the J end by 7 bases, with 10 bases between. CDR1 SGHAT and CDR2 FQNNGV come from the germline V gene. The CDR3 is CASSLVEGVEKLFF. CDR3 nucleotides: TGTGCCAGCAGCTTAGTAGAGGGCGTTGAAAAACTGTTTTTT.

The CDR3 sequence: CASSYSGTTLNEQFF. CDR3 sequence (DNA): TGTGCCAGCAGTTACTCTGGGACGACATTGAATGAGCAGTTCTTC. The genes are TRBV6-5 and TRBJ2-1; either TRBD1 or TRBD2 may supply D (5 bases each). Germline-derived CDR1 and CDR2 are MNHEY and SVGAGI. V gave up 0 bases and J gave up 7 bases, with 13 bases separating them. The CDR3 totals 15 residues.

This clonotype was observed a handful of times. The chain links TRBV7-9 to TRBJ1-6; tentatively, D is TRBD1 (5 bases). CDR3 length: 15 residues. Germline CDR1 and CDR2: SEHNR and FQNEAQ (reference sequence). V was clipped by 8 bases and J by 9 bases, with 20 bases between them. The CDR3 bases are TGTGCCAGCTCTGAGACCGGGGAGGGGATTTCACCCCTCCACTTT. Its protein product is CASSETGEGISPLHF.

Written as DNA, the CDR3 is TGTGCCATCATGGAGGCTAGCGGGGCCCATTACAATGAGCAGTTCTTC. Its translation is CAIMEASGAHYNEQFF. This chain joins TRBV10-3 and TRBJ2-1; TRBD2 matches 9 bases. Germline V gene lookup returns CDR1 ENHRY and CDR2 SYGVKD. The CDR3 runs to 16 residues. After removal of 7 bases from V and 4 bases from J, the junction contained 11 bases not matched to a gene.

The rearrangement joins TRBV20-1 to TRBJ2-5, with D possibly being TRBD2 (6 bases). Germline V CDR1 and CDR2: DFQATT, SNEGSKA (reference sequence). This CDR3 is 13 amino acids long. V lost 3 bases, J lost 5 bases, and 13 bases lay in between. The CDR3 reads CSASPRRGETQYF. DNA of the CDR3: TGCAGTGCTAGCCCCCGCCGGGGGGAGACCCAGTACTTC.

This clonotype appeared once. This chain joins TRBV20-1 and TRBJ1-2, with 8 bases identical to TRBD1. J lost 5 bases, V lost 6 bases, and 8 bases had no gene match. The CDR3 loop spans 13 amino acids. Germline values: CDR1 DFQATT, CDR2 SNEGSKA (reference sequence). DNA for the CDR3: TGCAGTGCCAATACAGGGGGGTTTTATGGCTACACCTTC. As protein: CSANTGGFYGYTF.

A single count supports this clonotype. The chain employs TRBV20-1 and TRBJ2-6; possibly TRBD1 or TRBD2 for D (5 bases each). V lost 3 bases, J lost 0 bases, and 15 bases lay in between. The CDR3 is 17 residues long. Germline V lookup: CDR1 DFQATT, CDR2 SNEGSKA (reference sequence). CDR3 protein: CSASQGPGISGANVLTF. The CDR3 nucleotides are TGCAGTGCTAGTCAGGGCCCCGGGATCTCTGGGGCCAACGTCCTGACTTTC.

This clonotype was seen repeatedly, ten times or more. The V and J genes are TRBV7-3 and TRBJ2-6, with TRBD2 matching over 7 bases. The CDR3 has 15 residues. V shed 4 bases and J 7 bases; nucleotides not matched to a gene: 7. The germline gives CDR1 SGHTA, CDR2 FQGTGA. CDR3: CASSSSPGGANVLTF. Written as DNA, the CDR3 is TGTGCCAGCAGCTCGTCCCCGGGGGGAGCCAACGTCCTGACTTTC. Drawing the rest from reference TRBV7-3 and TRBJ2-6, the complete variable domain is GAGVSQTPSNKVTEKGKYVELRCDPISGHTALYWYRQSLGQGPEFLIYFQGTGAADDSGLPNDRFFAVRPEGSVSTLKIQRTERGDSAVYLCASSSSPGGANVLTFGAGSRLTVL.

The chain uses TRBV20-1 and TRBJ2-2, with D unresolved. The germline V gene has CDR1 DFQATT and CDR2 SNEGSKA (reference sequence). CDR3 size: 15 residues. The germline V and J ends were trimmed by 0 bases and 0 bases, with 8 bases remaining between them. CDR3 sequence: CSAREQIANTGELFF. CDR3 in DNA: TGCAGTGCTAGAGAACAAATAGCGAACACCGGGGAGCTGTTTTTT.

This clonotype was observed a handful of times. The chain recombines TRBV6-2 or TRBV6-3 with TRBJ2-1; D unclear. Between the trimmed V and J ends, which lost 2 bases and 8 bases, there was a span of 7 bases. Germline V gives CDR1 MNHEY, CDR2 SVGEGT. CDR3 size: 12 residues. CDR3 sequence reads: CASSYPRDEQFF. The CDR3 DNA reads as TGTGCCAGCAGTTACCCCCGGGATGAGCAGTTCTTC.

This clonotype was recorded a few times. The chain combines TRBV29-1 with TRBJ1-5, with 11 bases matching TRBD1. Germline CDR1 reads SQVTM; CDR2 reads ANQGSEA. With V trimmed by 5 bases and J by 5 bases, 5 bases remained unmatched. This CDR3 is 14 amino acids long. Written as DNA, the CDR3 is TGCAGCGTTAGGGGACAGGGGGTCGATCAGCCCCAGCATTTT. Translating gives CSVRGQGVDQPQHF.

The CDR3 region has the DNA TGTGCCACCAGCAAGAGGTCCGCCTACCAAGAGACCCAGTTCTTC. Translating it yields CATSKRSAYQETQFF. The chain links TRBV15 to TRBJ2-5, with D unresolved. Gene TRBJ2-1 matches the end of the DNA better, so the J call may be wrong. The germline V gene has CDR1 LNHNV and CDR2 YYDKDF (reference sequence). The CDR3 length is 15 residues.

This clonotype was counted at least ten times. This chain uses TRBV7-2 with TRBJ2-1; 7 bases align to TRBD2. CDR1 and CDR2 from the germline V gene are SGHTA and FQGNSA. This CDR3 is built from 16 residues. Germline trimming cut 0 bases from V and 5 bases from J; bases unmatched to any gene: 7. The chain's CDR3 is CASSLAGGRVDNEQFF. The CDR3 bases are TGTGCCAGCAGCTTAGCTGGCGGGAGAGTCGACAATGAGCAGTTCTTC.

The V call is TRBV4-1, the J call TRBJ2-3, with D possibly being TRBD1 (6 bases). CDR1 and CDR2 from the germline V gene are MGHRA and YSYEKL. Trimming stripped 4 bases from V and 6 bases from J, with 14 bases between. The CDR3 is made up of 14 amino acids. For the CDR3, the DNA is TGCGCCAGCAGCCCGACAGGTCGGAGGGATACGCAGTATTTT. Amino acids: CASSPTGRRDTQYF.